The 4 T cell receptor beta chains given below trace back to one sample, sequenced in a study of PD-L1 blockade in urothelial cancer. Time point: pretreatment peripheral blood. Measured with immunoSEQ multiplex PCR; TCRdb has only the in-frame clones, and not every one. The table records 100,000 to 150,000 clones, 70% to 85% of them present only once. The specimen was PBMCs, collected around atezolizumab (anti-PD-L1) treatment. The receptors come from a man aged 45 to 65 with urothelial cancer.

The chain recombines TRBV10-3 with TRBJ2-7; 7 nucleotides align to TRBD2. CDR3 length: 14 residues. V trimming: 4 bases; J trimming: 5 bases; junction bases outside the gene matches: 8. Germline V gene lookup returns CDR1 ENHRY and CDR2 SYGVKD. CDR3 in amino acids: CAISGAGTFDEQYF. Written as DNA, the CDR3 is TGTGCCATCAGTGGAGCGGGAACATTCGACGAGCAGTACTTC.

The genes are TRBV19 and TRBJ1-6, with D perhaps TRBD1 (6 bases). Germline V CDR1 and CDR2: LNHDA, SQIVND (reference sequence). The CDR3 sequence is 13 residues long. The germline V and J ends were trimmed by 6 bases and 6 bases, with 9 bases remaining between them. DNA of the CDR3: TGTGCCAGTAGGACAGGCATTAATTCACCCCTCCACTTT. It translates to CASRTGINSPLHF.

This chain connects TRBV6-1 to TRBJ1-2; 10 positions agree with TRBD1. Germline CDR1 and CDR2: MNHNS and SASEGT. V shed 3 bases and J 4 bases; nucleotides not matched to a gene: 5. CDR3 length: 15 residues. CDR3 region: CASSERTGGVYGYTF. For the CDR3, the DNA is TGTGCCAGCAGTGAGAGGACAGGGGGGGTCTATGGCTACACCTTC.

V gene TRBV7-2 combines with J gene TRBJ1-1; D may be TRBD1 (6 bases). This CDR3 region has 14 residues. The germline V gene encodes CDR1 SGHTA and CDR2 FQGNSA. With 5 bases removed from V and 1 base from J, the gap between germline ends came to 11 bases. The CDR3 nucleotides are TGTGCCAGCAGCCCCTCACAGGGGAACACTGAAGCTTTCTTT. This translates into CASSPSQGNTEAFF. The complete variable domain, with remaining parts taken from reference TRBV7-2 and TRBJ1-1, reads GAGVSQSPSNKVTEKGKDVELRCDPISGHTALYWYRQSLGQGLEFLIYFQGNSAPDKSGLPSDRFSAERTGGSVSTLTIQRTQQEDSAVYLCASSPSQGNTEAFFGQGTRLTVV.